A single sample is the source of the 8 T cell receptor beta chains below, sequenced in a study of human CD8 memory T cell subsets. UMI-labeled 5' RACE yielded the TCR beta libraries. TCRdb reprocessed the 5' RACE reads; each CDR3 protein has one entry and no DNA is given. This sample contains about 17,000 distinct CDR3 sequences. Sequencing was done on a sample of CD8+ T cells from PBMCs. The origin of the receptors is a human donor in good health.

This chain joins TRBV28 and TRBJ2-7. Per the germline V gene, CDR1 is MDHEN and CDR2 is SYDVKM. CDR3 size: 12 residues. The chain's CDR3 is CASSLVSYEQYF.

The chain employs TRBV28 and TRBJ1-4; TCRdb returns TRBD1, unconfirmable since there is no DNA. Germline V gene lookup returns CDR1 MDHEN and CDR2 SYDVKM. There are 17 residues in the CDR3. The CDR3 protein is CASSPLQGQGYNEKLFF.

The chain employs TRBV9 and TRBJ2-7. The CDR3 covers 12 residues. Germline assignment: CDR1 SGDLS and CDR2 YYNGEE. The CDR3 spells CASSVGFYEQYF.

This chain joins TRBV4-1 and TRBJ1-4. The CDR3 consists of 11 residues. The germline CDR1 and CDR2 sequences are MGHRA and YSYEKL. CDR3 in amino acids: CASSQQRLLFF.

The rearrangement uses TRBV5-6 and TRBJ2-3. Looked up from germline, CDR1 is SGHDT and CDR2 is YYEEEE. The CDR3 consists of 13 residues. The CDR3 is CASSLASLDTQYF.

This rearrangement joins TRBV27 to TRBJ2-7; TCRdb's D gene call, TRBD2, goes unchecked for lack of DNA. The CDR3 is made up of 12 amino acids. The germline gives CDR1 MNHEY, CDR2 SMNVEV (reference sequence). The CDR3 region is CASSFSPYEQYF.

The CDR3 here is CASSILDRSNQPQHF. The chain employs TRBV19 and TRBJ1-5; with no DNA, the TCRdb D assignment of TRBD1 cannot be verified. Germline V gene data show CDR1 as LNHDA and CDR2 as SQIVND (reference sequence). CDR3 length: 15 amino acids. Using reference TRBV19 and TRBJ1-5 for the parts outside the CDR3, the full variable domain is DGGITQSPKYLFRKEGQNVTLSCEQNLNHDAMYWYRQDPGQGLRLIYYSQIVNDFQKGDIAEGYSVSREKKESFPLTVTSAQKNPTAFYLCASSILDRSNQPQHFGDGTRLSIL.

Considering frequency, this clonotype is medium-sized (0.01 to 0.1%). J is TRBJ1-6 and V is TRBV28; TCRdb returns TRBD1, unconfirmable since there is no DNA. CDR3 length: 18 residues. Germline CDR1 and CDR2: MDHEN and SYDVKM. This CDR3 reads CASSSPFRTEHYNSPLHF.